The present T cell receptor (beta chain) was sequenced within a study of CD8+CD57+ T cells in acquired aplastic anemia. As for the study in general: Sorted CD4+ and CD8+ cells yielded around 3 ug of DNA on average.

The germline CDR1 and CDR2 sequences are SNHLY and FYNNEI. This CDR3 is 15 amino acids long. Concerning this clonotype: A read error is possible here, since a much larger clone lies one base away.

Previously, flow cytometry had revealed CD8+CD57+ cell expansion in the patients chosen for sequencing. CDR3 and TCR beta VDJ profiling relied on a genomic DNA template. TCRdb re-analysed the reads in MiXCR, keeping a single row per CDR3 protein. The sample contains hundreds of thousands of distinct CDR3 sequences, approximately 33% of which appear only once. The receptor's source is a human donor with aplastic anemia. The chain has TRBV2 and TRBJ1-6, with a weak D call TRBD1 (6 bases). Sequencing was carried out using sorted CD4+, CD8+, or CD8+CD57+ T cells (not recorded which) from PBMCs. The CDR3 protein is CASSPGAGGNSPLHF. CDR3 bases: TGCGCCAGCAGCCCGGGGGCAGGAGGCAATTCACCCCTCCACTTT.